This is a list of T cell receptor beta chains from one sample in a study of cytomegalovirus exposure and HLA in healthy donors. Profiling relied on immunoSEQ multiplex PCR, and the TCRdb table lists in-frame clones only, not all of them. The sample has 150,000 to 250,000 clones, 65% to 90% seen once. Sample: PBMCs. The receptors were gathered from a woman in her twenties or thirties in good health and CMV-seropositive. CDR3s include the opening cysteine and the closing phenylalanine or tryptophan. D genes are given only for firm matches. A clone size is listed for some rows: how often the clone was seen (once, few, many), or a class if it is expanded.

>.|TRBJ1-4|.|TRBV7-2
CASSLEGRGREKLFF
TGTGCCAGCAGCTTAGAGGGGAGGGGTCGGGAAAAACTGTTTTTT
>.|TRBJ2-2|.|TRBV28
CASSTQGFSNTGELFF
TGTGCCAGCAGCACTCAGGGGTTTTCGAACACCGGGGAGCTGTTTTTT
>.|TRBJ2-1|TRBD1|TRBV30
CAWARGLPEQFF
TGTGCCTGGGCCAGGGGGCTGCCTGAGCAGTTCTTC
>.|TRBJ2-5|TRBD1|TRBV29-1
CSVAWTGPETQYF
TGCAGCGTTGCATGGACAGGGCCGGAGACCCAGTACTTC
>.|TRBJ2-1|TRBD2|TRBV2
CASSTSGRNHFF
TGTGCCAGCAGTACTAGCGGGAGGAATCATTTCTTC
>.|TRBJ1-1|.|TRBV6-5
CASSYRTVNTEAFF
TGTGCCAGCAGTTATAGGACAGTCAACACTGAAGCTTTCTTT
>.|TRBJ1-1|.|TRBV9
CASSVVGDTEAFF
TGTGCCAGCAGCGTAGTAGGGGACACTGAAGCTTTCTTT
>.|TRBJ2-5|.|TRBV5-1
CASSLDTPGETQYF
TGCGCCAGCAGCTTGGACACCCCCGGGGAGACCCAGTACTTC
>.|TRBJ2-1|TRBD1|TRBV18
CASSPPDRAGEQFF
TGTGCCAGCTCACCGCCGGACAGGGCGGGCGAGCAGTTCTTC
>.|TRBJ1-5|.|TRBV7-3
CASSQGAGPNQPQHF
TGTGCCAGCAGTCAAGGGGCAGGGCCCAATCAGCCCCAGCATTTT
>.|TRBJ2-1|TRBD2|TRBV4-1
CASSQDLPGLAGGQSSYNEQFF
TGCGCCAGCAGCCAAGACCTACCCGGACTAGCGGGAGGCCAAAGCTCCTACAATGAGCAGTTCTTC
>.|TRBJ2-7|.|TRBV29-1
CSVAWGAYEQYF
TGCAGCGTTGCCTGGGGGGCCTACGAGCAGTACTTC
>.|TRBJ1-2|.|TRBV29-1
CSVEDSVYGYTF
TGCAGCGTTGAAGACAGCGTCTATGGCTACACCTTC
>.|TRBJ2-3|.|TRBV9
CASSVGLGTGTDTQYF
TGTGCCAGCAGCGTAGGATTAGGTACAGGGACAGATACGCAGTATTTT
>.|TRBJ1-4|TRBD1|TRBV6-5
CASLQGGNEKLFF
TGTGCCAGCCTACAGGGGGGAAATGAAAAACTGTTTTTT
>.|TRBJ2-7|TRBD2|TRBV9
CASSVTGGPLYEQYF
TGTGCCAGCAGCGTAACGGGAGGGCCCCTCTACGAGCAGTACTTC
>.|TRBJ2-1|TRBD2|TRBV6-6
CASSPLSGTSSEQFF
TGTGCCAGCAGCCCACTAAGCGGGACTAGCAGTGAGCAGTTCTTC
>.|TRBJ2-1|TRBD2|TRBV6-4
CASSDPPSGRRNEQFF
TGTGCCAGCAGTGACCCACCCAGCGGGAGAAGAAATGAGCAGTTCTTC
>.|TRBJ2-2|.|TRBV6-5
CASGGRVDPGELFF
TGTGCCAGCGGCGGCAGGGTGGATCCCGGGGAGCTGTTTTTT
>.|TRBJ1-2|.|TRBV19
CASIPNGGLGSRGYTF
TGTGCCAGTATCCCGAACGGGGGATTGGGAAGTCGTGGCTACACCTTC
>.|TRBJ2-1|.|TRBV9
CASSRVSGTLIPNEQFF
TGTGCCAGCAGTCGCGTCTCCGGGACACTCATACCCAATGAGCAGTTCTTC
>.|TRBJ1-1|.|TRBV28
CASSLPGLRNTEAFF
TGTGCCAGCAGTTTACCGGGACTGAGAAACACTGAAGCTTTCTTT
>.|TRBJ1-5|.|TRBV5-1
CASSLGTGTHQPQHF
TGCGCCAGCAGCTTGGGGACCGGGACACATCAGCCCCAGCATTTT
>few|TRBJ2-5|TRBD2|TRBV6-4
CASSEEASGTETQYF
TGTGCCAGCAGTGAAGAGGCTAGCGGGACGGAGACCCAGTACTTC
>.|TRBJ2-4|TRBD1|TRBV28
CASGPQGIGKNIQYF
TGTGCCAGCGGCCCACAGGGGATTGGCAAAAACATTCAGTACTTC
>.|TRBJ2-1|TRBD2|TRBV5-5
CASRRLAGVTYNEQFF
TGTGCCAGCAGGCGACTAGCGGGAGTAACCTACAATGAGCAGTTCTTC
>few|TRBJ2-1|.|TRBV6-5
CASSYAGKDNEQFF
TGTGCCAGCAGTTACGCGGGAAAGGACAATGAGCAGTTCTTC
>.|TRBJ1-5|.|TRBV18
CASSPEQADQPQHF
TGTGCCAGCTCACCAGAGCAGGCAGATCAGCCCCAGCATTTT
>.|TRBJ1-3|.|TRBV5-1
CASSPDGIRNTIYF
TGCGCCAGCAGTCCAGACGGGATCCGAAACACCATATATTTT
>.|TRBJ2-7|TRBD1|TRBV29-1
CSVERGQGSYEQYF
TGCAGCGTTGAAAGGGGACAGGGCTCCTACGAGCAGTACTTC
>.|TRBJ2-1|TRBD2|TRBV27
CASSLSPGLGVYNEQFF
TGTGCCAGCAGTTTAAGCCCGGGACTAGGGGTCTACAATGAGCAGTTCTTC
>.|TRBJ2-7|.|TRBV30
CASDSRNSYEQYF
TGTGCGTCGGACAGCCGGAATTCCTACGAGCAGTACTTC
>.|TRBJ2-7|TRBD2|TRBV27
CASSLIRGLAGVRSYEQYF
TGTGCCAGCAGTTTGATCCGGGGACTAGCGGGAGTAAGGTCCTACGAGCAGTACTTC
>.|TRBJ1-2|TRBD1|TRBV29-1
CSTTGGIDYGYTF
TGCAGCACAACAGGGGGCATAGACTATGGCTACACCTTC
>.|TRBJ1-2|.|TRBV27
CASSFLSSGVYGYTF
TGTGCCAGCAGTTTCTTATCGAGCGGGGTCTATGGCTACACCTTC
>.|TRBJ1-2|.|TRBV30
CAWSSTGKGYGYTF
TGTGCCTGGAGTAGTACAGGCAAGGGCTATGGCTACACCTTC
>once|TRBJ2-7|TRBD1|TRBV19
CASSLSQGPVTYEQYF
TGTGCCAGTAGTCTATCACAGGGGCCGGTTACCTACGAGCAGTACTTC
>.|TRBJ2-2|.|TRBV15
CATSRDWGAGELFF
TGTGCCACCAGCAGAGATTGGGGGGCCGGGGAGCTGTTTTTT
>.|TRBJ2-1|.|TRBV27
CASSLSAGSVYNEQFF
TGTGCCAGCAGTTTATCGGCAGGGTCTGTCTACAATGAGCAGTTCTTC
>.|TRBJ2-1|TRBD2|TRBV5-1
CASSLAEGTSGRNEQFF
TGCGCCAGCAGCTTGGCCGAAGGGACTAGCGGGAGAAATGAGCAGTTCTTC
>.|TRBJ1-2|.|TRBV6-6
CASSPAGVNYGYTF
TGTGCCAGCAGCCCGGCAGGGGTTAACTATGGCTACACCTTC
>.|TRBJ2-1|TRBD2|TRBV2
CAGSGRFNEQFF
TGTGCCGGGTCCGGGAGGTTCAATGAGCAGTTCTTC
>.|TRBJ2-7|.|TRBV28
CASSPLLEGYEQYF
TGTGCCAGCAGCCCCCTACTAGAAGGCTACGAGCAGTACTTC
>once|TRBJ1-1|TRBD1|TRBV30
CAWEGQGFGEAFF
TGTGCCTGGGAAGGACAGGGGTTTGGTGAAGCTTTCTTT
>.|TRBJ2-1|TRBD2|TRBV5-1
CASSLSLAGPQHSNEQFF
TGCGCCAGCAGCTTGTCACTAGCGGGACCCCAACACTCAAATGAGCAGTTCTTC
>.|TRBJ1-5|.|TRBV5-6
CASSHRYSDYSNQPQHF
TGTGCCAGCAGCCATAGGTACAGCGACTATAGCAATCAGCCCCAGCATTTT
>.|TRBJ2-2|TRBD2|TRBV27
CASRSGQGGTGELFF
TGTGCCAGCAGAAGTGGGCAGGGAGGGACCGGGGAGCTGTTTTTT
>.|TRBJ1-1|.|TRBV7-3
CASSPQGLPDTEAFF
TGTGCCAGCAGCCCTCAGGGACTACCCGACACTGAAGCTTTCTTT
>.|TRBJ2-5|.|TRBV29-1
CSAEEGGSWSQYF
TGCAGCGCGGAGGAGGGAGGTTCCTGGTCCCAGTACTTC
>once|TRBJ2-2|TRBD2|TRBV5-1
CASSAGLAGGIAGELFF
TGCGCCAGCAGCGCGGGACTAGCGGGAGGTATCGCCGGGGAGCTGTTTTTT
>.|TRBJ1-1|.|TRBV6-5
CASSLQRNTEAFF
TGTGCCAGCAGTTTACAGAGGAACACTGAAGCTTTCTTT
>.|TRBJ2-7|TRBD1|TRBV11-2
CASSARTGTYEQYF
TGTGCCAGCAGCGCCCGGACAGGAACCTACGAGCAGTACTTC
>.|TRBJ2-7|.|TRBV19
CASSRSSTISYEQYF
TGTGCCAGTAGTAGAAGCTCTACCATCTCCTACGAGCAGTACTTC
>few|TRBJ1-5|TRBD1|TRBV13
CASSLEGGQPQHF
TGTGCCAGCAGCTTAGAAGGGGGCCAGCCCCAGCATTTT
>.|TRBJ2-3|.|TRBV27
CASSSRGSSTDTQYF
TGTGCCAGCAGTTCCCGCGGATCTAGCACAGATACGCAGTATTTT
>.|TRBJ1-5|TRBD1|TRBV27
CASSQTGTGGGNQPQHF
TGTGCCAGCAGTCAGACCGGGACAGGGGGCGGAAATCAGCCCCAGCATTTT